This TCR beta chain came from a study of blood T cell repertoires in COVID-19. The wider study: Acute-phase and convalescent COVID-19 samples originated in the United States, Italy and Spain. T cells, B-cell-depleted T cells, or PBMCs supplied cDNA or gDNA.

The CDR3 is 15 amino acids. Trimming took 4 bases from V and 0 from J; bases not matched to a gene: 4. CDR1 is MNHEY and CDR2 is SMNVEV in the germline V gene (reference sequence). As handled by the study authors: Quantification of nucleated cells was approximated via reference gene primer amplification. The data were produced by immunoSEQ multiplex PCR, yet TCRdb's version contains in-frame clones alone and is incomplete. Clonal size and the V and J genes are those of that table, whereas D and trimming came from the DNA. This sample has tens of thousands of clones, with 88% found just once. The receptor was isolated from a man aged 50 to 59 with active COVID-19. The sequenced sample consisted of peripheral blood. V and J are TRBV27 and TRBJ2-3; 7 nucleotides agree with TRBD2. The CDR3 loop reads CASSWIAGSTDTQYF. The CDR3 coding sequence is TGTGCCAGCAGTTGGATAGCGGGTAGCACAGATACGCAGTATTTT.